A single sample gave rise to the 27 T cell receptor beta chains below, sequenced in a study of T cells in Graves' hyperthyroidism and ophthalmopathy. TCR beta CDR3 regions were amplified from RNA transcripts. First-round RT-PCR targeting the TCR CDR3 was performed with the HTBI primer set. TCRdb re-called the multiplex PCR reads through MiXCR, storing one row per CDR3 protein. The data contain over 650,000 distinct CDR3 sequences, roughly 15% of them seen just once; the ten biggest clones take up about 8.4%. Sequenced material: blood. The receptors derive from a young man with Graves' hyperthyroidism.

This chain joins TRBV3-1 and TRBJ2-1; the D call may be TRBD1 or TRBD2 (5 bases each). Per the germline V gene, CDR1 is LGHDT and CDR2 is YNNKEL (reference sequence). This CDR3 contains 17 residues. Trimming removed 5 bases at V and 1 base at J, with 18 bases between. The CDR3 region is CASSFRGTLKSYNEQFF. The CDR3 DNA follows: TGTGCCAGCAGCTTCCGTGGGACGCTCAAATCCTACAATGAGCAGTTCTTC.

This clonotype has a count of ten or more. The chain links TRBV2 to TRBJ2-7, with TRBD1 matching over 10 bases. With 5 bases clipped from V and 6 bases from J, the junction kept 1 base outside the gene matches. The germline V gene encodes CDR1 SNHLY and CDR2 FYNNEI. The length of the CDR3 is 12 residues. The CDR3 nucleotides read TGTGCCAGCAGTCGGGACAGGGGCGAGCAGTACTTC. This gives the protein CASSRDRGEQYF.

This clonotype was detected a few times. This chain links TRBV27 with TRBJ2-7; D is unresolved. Germline V gene lookup returns CDR1 MNHEY and CDR2 SMNVEV (reference sequence). V gave up 5 bases and J gave up 5 bases, with 13 bases separating them. The CDR3 extends over 13 amino acids. DNA of the CDR3: TGTGCCAGCAGTCTAAGGGTCCGCGACGAGCAGTACTTC. Translation: CASSLRVRDEQYF.

Worth noting for this clonotype: One end of the junction does not line up with germline, which may come from a read error. The V gene is TRBV18, the J gene TRBJ1-1; no firm D call. The length of the CDR3 is 13 residues. Germline V lookup: CDR1 KGHSH, CDR2 LQKENI. The CDR3 DNA reads as TGTGCCGGCTCACCCTCCAAGAACACTGAAGCTTTCTTT. It encodes CAGSPSKNTEAFF.

The gene calls are TRBV27 and TRBJ1-2; TRBD1 matches at 8 bases. The V gene's germline CDR1 is MNHEY and CDR2 SMNVEV (reference sequence). This CDR3 spans 12 amino acids. Trimming cost V 6 bases and J 8 bases; bases outside gene matches: 5. Here the CDR3 reads CASRDRDDGYTF. The CDR3 coding sequence is TGTGCCAGCAGGGACAGGGACGACGGCTACACCTTC.

At least ten counts were recorded for this clonotype. The rearrangement joins TRBV24-1 to TRBJ2-1; 11 bases map to TRBD1. CDR3 length: 15 amino acids. J gave up 10 bases and V 4 bases, and 8 bases lay outside the gene matches. The V gene's germline CDR1 is KGHDR and CDR2 SFDVKD. The CDR3 spells CATSDSGQGAGEQFF. Here the CDR3 DNA reads TGTGCCACCAGTGACTCTGGACAGGGGGCGGGGGAGCAGTTCTTC.

This clonotype has only a few counts. The CDR3 DNA sequence: TGCAGTGCTAGGGGTGAATATGGCTACACCTTC. Its translation is CSARGEYGYTF. The gene calls are TRBV20-1 and TRBJ1-2; D not resolved. Germline lookup yields CDR1 DFQATT and CDR2 SNEGSKA (reference sequence). The CDR3 runs to 11 residues. V was shortened by 3 bases and J by 5 bases, with 7 bases between the two germline ends.

This clonotype was detected once. The J gene is TRBJ2-7, the V gene TRBV14, with 9 bases fitting TRBD2. Germline values: CDR1 SGHDN, CDR2 FVKESK. The CDR3 covers 17 residues. J lost 2 bases, V lost 3 bases, and 11 bases had no gene match. Written as DNA, the CDR3 is TGTGCCAGCAGCCATACTAGCGGGTACAATACACCCTACGAGCAGTACTTC. Translating it yields CASSHTSGYNTPYEQYF.

V usage is TRBV7-9 and J usage is TRBJ2-1; 7 bases align to TRBD2. Germline CDR1 reads SEHNR; CDR2 reads FQNEAQ (reference sequence). V lost 5 bases to trimming and J lost 2 bases; unmatched junction nucleotides: 9. This CDR3 has 16 residues. CDR3 DNA: TGTGCCAGCAGCCCGAAAGCCGGGACTACCTACAATGAGCAGTTCTTC. Translation: CASSPKAGTTYNEQFF.

This chain links TRBV5-5 with TRBJ2-5; D is unresolved. V was trimmed by 4 bases and J by 5 bases, leaving 18 bases between them. The CDR3 spans 15 residues. Germline V gene lookup returns CDR1 SGHKS and CDR2 YYEKEE (reference sequence). CDR3 bases: TGTGCCAGCAGCCCTCTCGGCGCCAGGTCCGAGACCCAGTACTTC. Its protein product is CASSPLGARSETQYF.

The rearrangement links TRBV6-2 or TRBV6-3 to TRBJ2-1; 12 bases match TRBD2. This CDR3 is built from 21 residues. In germline, CDR1 is MNHEY, CDR2 SVGEGT. Losses at the gene ends were 6 bases for V and 6 bases for J; bases not matched to a gene: 24. DNA of the CDR3: TGTGCCAGCAGACAAGGGTGGCGGGCGCTAGCGGGAGGGAGAGGGGGCAATGAGCAGTTCTTC. This codes for CASRQGWRALAGGRGGNEQFF.

This clonotype was seen a handful of times. The chain employs TRBV28 and TRBJ1-2; possibly TRBD1 for D (6 bases). V lost 7 bases and J 4 bases, leaving 10 bases between the germline ends. The CDR3 loop spans 12 amino acids. Germline-derived CDR1 and CDR2 are MDHEN and SYDVKM. The CDR3 DNA reads TGTGCCAGCAAGGGGGTTGGCTATGGCTACACCTTC. It encodes CASKGVGYGYTF.

The chain links TRBV7-8 to TRBJ2-4; D is undetermined. CDR1 and CDR2 (germline): SGHVS, FQNEAQ. There are 14 residues in the CDR3. Trimming stripped 5 bases from V and 0 bases from J, with 8 bases between. CDR3 region: CASSDRIAKNIQYF. The CDR3 DNA sequence: TGTGCCAGCAGCGATAGAATAGCCAAAAACATTCAGTACTTC. Looking up the rest from reference TRBV7-8 and TRBJ2-4 gives the full variable domain: GAGVSQSPRYKVAKRGQDVALRCDPISGHVSLFWYQQALGQGPEFLTYFQNEAQLDKSGLPSDRFFAERPEGSVSTLKIQRTQQEDSAVYLCASSDRIAKNIQYFGAGTRLSVL.

The table lists this clonotype with a few counts. The junction departs from germline at one end; a sequencing error may be responsible. The chain couples TRBV6-5 to TRBJ2-1, with D tentatively TRBD2 (6 bases). Germline V gene lookup returns CDR1 MNHEY and CDR2 SVGAGI. This CDR3 has 14 residues. CDR3 loop: CASGYGSSYNEQFF. The CDR3 nucleotides are TGTGCCAGCGGTTACGGGAGCTCCTACAATGAGCAGTTCTTC.

The rearrangement uses TRBV3-1 and TRBJ1-3; D not certain. Per the germline V gene, CDR1 is LGHDT and CDR2 is YNNKEL (reference sequence). CDR3 size: 14 residues. Trimming cost V 2 bases and J 6 bases, with 11 bases left between them. As DNA, the CDR3 is TGTGCCAGCAGCCAAAGGCAGGTCCAAAACACCATATATTTT. This encodes CASSQRQVQNTIYF.

Many counts were recorded for this clonotype. V is TRBV27 and J is TRBJ2-3; no clear D. V lost 1 base and J lost 8, with 16 bases in between. The CDR3 consists of 15 residues. Per the germline V gene, CDR1 is MNHEY and CDR2 is SMNVEV (reference sequence). CDR3 region: CASSLFHDPAGTQYF. CDR3 bases: TGTGCCAGCAGTTTATTTCACGACCCCGCTGGTACGCAGTATTTT.

The J gene is TRBJ2-5, the V gene TRBV5-1, with 14 bases matching TRBD2. V lost 7 bases to trimming and J lost 4 bases; unmatched junction nucleotides: 6. The CDR3 loop spans 15 amino acids. CDR1 is SGHRS and CDR2 is YFSETQ in the germline V gene. The chain's CDR3 is CASGTSGSLGETQYF. Written as DNA, the CDR3 is TGCGCCAGCGGGACTAGCGGGAGTTTGGGAGAGACCCAGTACTTC.

In this sample, this clonotype turned up a few times. This chain connects TRBV30 to TRBJ2-1; D gene uncertain. This CDR3 has 15 residues. The V end lost 2 bases, the J end lost 5 bases, and 16 bases lay between the germline ends. Germline V gene data show CDR1 as GTSNPN and CDR2 as SVGIG (reference sequence). CDR3 amino acids: CAWSPASPQHNEQFF. The CDR3 DNA follows: TGTGCCTGGAGTCCCGCTTCTCCCCAACACAATGAGCAGTTCTTC. Variable domain in full (rest from reference TRBV30 and TRBJ2-1): SQTIHQWPATLVQPVGSPLSLECTVEGTSNPNLYWYRQAAGRGLQLLFYSVGIGQISSEVPQNLSASRPQDRQFILSSKKLLLSDSGFYLCAWSPASPQHNEQFFGPGTRLTVL.

The rearrangement links TRBV11-2 to TRBJ2-7; D is ambiguous. The CDR3 is made up of 17 amino acids. Germline assignment: CDR1 SGHAT and CDR2 FQNNGV. V was clipped by 1 base and J by 7 bases, with 23 bases between them. The CDR3 DNA reads TGTGCCAGCAGCTTAGGGGGAATGGCAGGAGAACTAAGGGAGCAGTACTTC. Its translation is CASSLGGMAGELREQYF.

J is TRBJ2-7 and V is TRBV12-5; D gene uncertain. Trimming took 3 bases from V and 6 from J, leaving 9 bases between them. Germline CDR1 reads LGHNT; CDR2 reads FRNRAP. CDR3 length: 12 residues. The CDR3 coding sequence is TGTGCTAGTGGTTTTGGTCGAGCCGAGCAGTACTTC. Encoded protein: CASGFGRAEQYF. The full variable domain, with the rest looked up from reference TRBV12-5 and TRBJ2-7, is DARVTQTPRHKVTEMGQEVTMRCQPILGHNTVFWYRQTMMQGLELLAYFRNRAPLDDSGMPKDRFSAEMPDATLATLKIQPSEPRDSAVYFCASGFGRAEQYFGPGTRLTVT.

The genes are TRBV10-3 and TRBJ2-1, with D possibly TRBD1 on 5 matching bases. V dropped 4 bases and J dropped 8 bases, with 15 bases sitting between them. The CDR3 is 14 amino acids. Germline-derived CDR1 and CDR2 are ENHRY and SYGVKD. DNA of the CDR3: TGTGCCATCAGTGGGTCTGCGATGGGGCATGAGCAGTTCTTC. This sequence encodes CAISGSAMGHEQFF.

This clonotype was seen many times. CDR3 residues: CASQTGPNVLTF. The CDR3 bases are TGTGCCAGCCAGACAGGTCCGAACGTCCTGACTTTC. V usage is TRBV2 and J usage is TRBJ2-6, with D possibly being TRBD1 (6 bases). V was clipped by 8 bases and J by 10 bases, with 12 bases between them. The CDR3 spans 12 residues. Germline V gene sequence: CDR1 SNHLY, CDR2 FYNNEI.

This clonotype was seen repeatedly, ten times or more. The chain employs TRBV28 and TRBJ1-1; no clear D gene. V shed 6 bases and J shed 4 bases, with 15 bases lying between them. CDR3 length equals 14 residues. Germline V gene sequence: CDR1 MDHEN, CDR2 SYDVKM. CDR3 coding DNA: TGTGCCAGCAGCCAGGACCCTGGGCGCACTGAAGCTTTCTTT. Residues: CASSQDPGRTEAFF.

This clonotype has at least ten counts. The chain has TRBV12-3 or TRBV12-4 and TRBJ2-1; 8 nucleotides align to TRBD1. The V gene end was trimmed by 4 bases and the J gene end by 3 bases; junction bases not matched to a gene: 2. The CDR3 consists of 14 residues. Written as DNA, the CDR3 is TGTGCCAGCAGTTCGGACAGGGACTACAATGAGCAGTTCTTC. It is translated as CASSSDRDYNEQFF.

This clonotype showed up many times. V usage is TRBV29-1 and J usage is TRBJ2-2; 9 bases map to TRBD2. The CDR3 is 17 amino acids. Germline lookup yields CDR1 SQVTM and CDR2 ANQGSEA. The ends lost 0 bases at V and 1 base at J; junction bases unmatched: 6. DNA of the CDR3: TGCAGCGTTGAAGATGGGATAGCGGGAGTGAACACCGGGGAGCTGTTTTTT. Its protein is CSVEDGIAGVNTGELFF.

This clonotype was observed many times. The rearrangement uses TRBV12-3 or TRBV12-4 and TRBJ1-2, with D perhaps matching TRBD1 (5 bases). Trimming took 3 bases from V and 4 from J, leaving 9 bases between them. This CDR3 comprises 13 residues. The CDR3 spells CASSLGVGYGYTF. Here the CDR3 DNA reads TGTGCCAGCAGTTTGGGGGTCGGCTATGGCTACACCTTC.

This clonotype was observed many times. The chain joins TRBV28 to TRBJ1-4; 8 positions agree with TRBD1. Germline lookup yields CDR1 MDHEN and CDR2 SYDVKM. The trim removed 3 bases at V and 7 bases at J, leaving 7 bases unmatched. This CDR3 has 15 amino acids. This CDR3 is CASSFIETGVEKLFF. The CDR3 DNA reads as TGTGCCAGCAGTTTTATCGAGACAGGGGTTGAAAAACTGTTTTTT.